This T cell receptor beta chain is drawn from a study of tissue T cells after allogeneic stem cell transplantation. Overall study: Patients with graft-versus-host disease had grafts: several unmodified, three CD34-selected and T-cell-depleted. Findings and limits, study-wide: Anatomically similar tissues had similar TCR repertoires within each patient. Blood and spleen captured only part of the tissue TCR repertoire.

The assay was immunoSEQ multiplex PCR, and TCRdb's table has in-frame clones only and misses some. Of about 3,600 clones listed, approximately 74% are singletons. Note on this clone: Its antigen is undetermined.

Adult allogeneic hematopoietic cell transplant recipients with steroid-refractory graft-versus-host disease were prospectively enrolled for research autopsy. V was pared by 3 bases and J by 3 bases, with 4 bases of the junction left unmatched. The length of the CDR3 is 15 residues. Germline lookup yields CDR1 SGHTA and CDR2 FQGNSA. The sample was left colon tissue, taken at autopsy. The TCR was taken from a male patient aged 60 or older with steroid-refractory graft-versus-host disease after an allogeneic stem cell transplant. Some of the T cells may derive from the graft donor. The chain employs TRBV7-2 and TRBJ1-5, with 8 bases matching TRBD1. The CDR3 nucleotides are TGTGCCAGCAGCTTCGCAGGGGGCTACAATCAGCCCCAGCATTTT. Protein sequence: CASSFAGGYNQPQHF.